The 20 T cell receptor beta chains listed next were all sequenced from one sample in a study of blood T cell repertoires in COVID-19. TCRdb's table, derived via immunoSEQ multiplex PCR, lists solely in-frame clones and lacks some. The repertoire includes approximately 260,000 clones, 82% of them detected once, and roughly 4.6% sits in the top ten. Sample: peripheral blood. The receptor set was obtained from a woman aged 80 or over with active or convalescent COVID-19.

This chain uses TRBV5-5 with TRBJ1-3; D is undetermined. Trimming pared 5 bases from V and 0 bases from J, leaving 18 bases between. Germline V gives CDR1 SGHKS, CDR2 YYEKEE (reference sequence). This CDR3 is 17 amino acids long. The CDR3 bases are TGTGCCAGCAGTTTAGAGGCAACGGGAACCTCTGGAAACACCATATATTTT. As protein: CASSLEATGTSGNTIYF.

This chain joins TRBV27 and TRBJ1-6, with D possibly being TRBD1 (6 bases). The V gene's germline CDR1 is MNHEY and CDR2 SMNVEV (reference sequence). The CDR3 covers 15 residues. The V end was cut by 7 bases, the J end by 5 bases, with 15 bases between. CDR3 amino acids: CASTRGGGHNSPLHF. The DNA for the CDR3 is TGTGCCAGCACTAGGGGCGGGGGGCATAATTCACCCCTCCACTTT.

The V and J genes are TRBV9 and TRBJ1-2, with TRBD1 identical over 9 bases. This CDR3 contains 14 residues. Per the germline V gene, CDR1 is SGDLS and CDR2 is YYNGEE. Trimming removed 2 bases from V and 4 bases from J; junction bases left unmatched: 3. The CDR3 spells CASSVWTGAYGYTF. The CDR3, as DNA: TGTGCCAGCAGCGTCTGGACAGGGGCCTATGGCTACACCTTC.

V is TRBV3-1 (or the pseudogene TRBV3-2) and J is TRBJ1-2; TRBD1 matches 10 bases. J gave up 4 bases and V 6 bases, and 8 bases lay outside the gene matches. From germline, CDR1 is LGHDT and CDR2 YNNKEL (reference sequence). This CDR3 is 15 amino acids long. The CDR3 spells CASRSGTGEGYGYTF. The CDR3 DNA is TGTGCCAGCAGGTCCGGGACAGGGGAGGGCTATGGCTACACCTTC.

The gene calls are TRBV18 and TRBJ1-1; possibly TRBD1 for D (5 bases). The CDR3 loop spans 16 amino acids. V gave up 2 bases and J gave up 1 base, with 14 bases separating them. CDR1 and CDR2 (germline): KGHSH, LQKENI. The CDR3: CASSPMRQQENTEAFF. Written as DNA, the CDR3 is TGTGCCAGCTCACCAATGAGGCAACAGGAGAACACTGAAGCTTTCTTT.

The chain combines TRBV19 with TRBJ1-3, with D uncertain. The CDR3 runs 13 residues. The ends were cut back, 3 bases at V and 2 bases at J, with 5 bases in the middle. Germline CDR1 reads LNHDA; CDR2 reads SQIVND (reference sequence). DNA of the CDR3: TGTGCCAGTAGTATCCTAGCTGGAAACACCATATATTTT. It yields the protein CASSILAGNTIYF.

This chain joins TRBV20-1 and TRBJ1-1; perhaps TRBD1 as D (6 bases). Germline CDR1 reads DFQATT; CDR2 reads SNEGSKA (reference sequence). Trimming shortened V by 3 bases and J by 0 bases, and 20 bases separated the two germline ends. This CDR3 is 17 amino acids long. The CDR3 region has the DNA TGCAGTGCTAGTCCGGCAGGGGTCCTCCTACTGAACACTGAAGCTTTCTTT. It yields the protein CSASPAGVLLLNTEAFF.

The rearrangement links TRBV3-1 (or the pseudogene TRBV3-2) to TRBJ2-7; no clear D. CDR1 is LGHDT and CDR2 is YNNKEL in the germline V gene (reference sequence). This CDR3 has 15 residues. The V end lost 2 bases, the J end lost 3 bases, and 14 bases lay between the germline ends. DNA for the CDR3: TGTGCCAGCAGCCAATCCCCGGCGGAAATCTACGAGCAGTACTTC. Encoded protein: CASSQSPAEIYEQYF.

The CDR3 loop is CASRPGQGSPLHF. The CDR3, as DNA: TGTGCCAGCAGGCCGGGACAGGGTTCACCCCTCCACTTT. This chain joins TRBV2 and TRBJ1-6, with 9 bases that match TRBD1. The trim removed 6 bases at V and 9 bases at J, leaving 3 bases unmatched. Germline lookup yields CDR1 SNHLY and CDR2 FYNNEI. The CDR3 loop spans 13 amino acids.

The chain couples TRBV2 to TRBJ2-1; 10 nucleotides line up with TRBD1. The germline gives CDR1 SNHLY, CDR2 FYNNEI. The CDR3 spans 20 residues. V dropped 4 bases and J dropped 5; count of bases not matched to a gene: 20. CDR3 sequence reads: CASSARPPWSGQGLNNEQFF. As DNA, the CDR3 is TGTGCCAGCAGTGCTAGACCCCCCTGGTCGGGACAGGGGCTCAACAATGAGCAGTTCTTC.

V is TRBV30 and J is TRBJ1-5; 10 nucleotides line up with TRBD1. Unmatched junction bases numbered 2, after V lost 4 bases and J lost 5 bases. Germline V gene sequence: CDR1 GTSNPN, CDR2 SVGIG (reference sequence). The length of the CDR3 is 13 residues. CDR3 amino acids: CAWTGQGYQPQHF. The DNA for the CDR3 is TGTGCCTGGACGGGACAGGGGTATCAGCCCCAGCATTTT.

The rearrangement uses TRBV2 and TRBJ2-7; the D gene is possibly TRBD2 (5 bases). Germline V lookup: CDR1 SNHLY, CDR2 FYNNEI. The CDR3 extends over 15 amino acids. Trimming removed 3 bases from V and 2 bases from J, with 14 bases in between. CDR3 protein: CASSESGTSPYEQYF. CDR3 in DNA: TGTGCCAGCAGTGAGTCGGGAACCTCCCCCTACGAGCAGTACTTC.

About this clone: Other DNA sequences of this sample code for an identical CDR3. This CDR3 is CASSYSAGPYGYTF. CDR3 bases: TGTGCCAGCAGTTACTCGGCAGGGCCCTATGGCTACACCTTC. The chain carries TRBV6-5 and TRBJ1-2, with a weak D call TRBD1 (5 bases). The CDR3 contains 14 residues. CDR1 MNHEY and CDR2 SVGAGI come from the germline V gene. Between the trimmed V and J ends, which lost 0 bases and 4 bases, there was a span of 9 bases.

The chain carries TRBV18 and TRBJ1-1; D may be TRBD1 (5 bases). The CDR3 consists of 16 residues. The V and J ends lost 6 bases and 0 bases respectively, with 17 bases between them. CDR1 is KGHSH and CDR2 is LQKENI in the germline V gene. The CDR3 bases are TGTGCCAGCTCCCCAAGGGGTGCCGCGTTGAACACTGAAGCTTTCTTT. Translating it yields CASSPRGAALNTEAFF.

The CDR3 bases are TGTGCCAGCAGGGCAGGGGGCGGTAACACTGAAGCTTTCTTT. This gives the protein CASRAGGGNTEAFF. The rearrangement uses TRBV5-6 and TRBJ1-1; 8 nucleotides match TRBD1. Unmatched junction bases numbered 5, after V lost 5 bases and J lost 2 bases. The germline V gene has CDR1 SGHDT and CDR2 YYEEEE. There are 14 residues in the CDR3.

This sequence joins TRBV7-8 and TRBJ1-6, with a weak D call TRBD1 (5 bases). The V end lost 4 bases, the J end lost 3 bases, and 13 bases lay between the germline ends. CDR3 size: 16 residues. Germline V gene sequence: CDR1 SGHVS, CDR2 FQNEAQ. The CDR3 loop reads CASSSRGSGYNSPLHF. The CDR3 DNA is TGTGCCAGCAGCTCACGGGGGTCTGGCTATAATTCACCCCTCCACTTT.

V and J are TRBV11-2 and TRBJ2-4; D possibly corresponds to TRBD1 (6 bases). Trimming took 3 bases from V and 7 from J, leaving 13 bases between them. CDR1 SGHAT and CDR2 FQNNGV come from the germline V gene. This CDR3 region has 14 residues. The DNA for the CDR3 is TGTGCCAGCAGCTTGTGGGGGCCGCGGAACATTCAGTACTTC. It encodes CASSLWGPRNIQYF. The variable domain in full, completed from reference TRBV11-2 and TRBJ2-4, reads EAGVAQSPRYKIIEKRQSVAFWCNPISGHATLYWYQQILGQGPKLLIQFQNNGVVDDSQLPKDRFSAERLKGVDSTLKIQPAKLEDSAVYLCASSLWGPRNIQYFGAGTRLSVL.

The rearrangement links TRBV5-1 to TRBJ2-7; 8 bases map to TRBD2. The CDR3 totals 14 residues. Germline V CDR1 and CDR2: SGHRS, YFSETQ. Germline trimming cut 4 bases from V and 5 bases from J; bases unmatched to any gene: 8. CDR3 nucleotide sequence: TGCGCCAGCAGCCTGCTAGCGGGCTTCGACGAGCAGTACTTC. Translation: CASSLLAGFDEQYF.

The chain is built from TRBV28 and TRBJ1-4, with TRBD1 as a possible D gene (6 bases). The germline gives CDR1 MDHEN, CDR2 SYDVKM. V was shortened by 7 bases and J by 5 bases, with 11 bases between the two germline ends. This CDR3 comprises 13 residues. CDR3 DNA: TGTGCCAGCAACAGGGCCAGGAATGAAAAACTGTTTTTT. Amino acid sequence: CASNRARNEKLFF.

The chain links TRBV19 to TRBJ2-1, with D possibly being TRBD1 (6 bases). The CDR3 sequence is 17 residues long. Per germline, CDR1 LNHDA and CDR2 SQIVND (reference sequence). The V gene lost 3 bases and the J gene lost 10 bases, with 25 bases spanning the gap. CDR3 region: CASSIRDHRRTGLEQFF. The CDR3 DNA is TGTGCCAGTAGTATCCGGGACCACCGCCGAACAGGGCTCGAGCAGTTCTTC.